Each of the 8 T cell receptor beta chains below was sequenced from the same sample in a study of low-dose radiotherapy and immunotherapy resistance in tumors. Time point: after trial treatment. The treatment was: LDRT plus nivolumab, ipilimumab, low-dose cyclophosphamide and aspirin (RACIN trial). Both TCRalpha and TCRbeta chains were reverse transcribed with V-gene-specific primers. TCR amplification ran 15 to 25 PCR cycles using constant-region and V-primer adapter primers. TCRdb processed the reads anew with MiXCR; each CDR3 protein has one entry. The table has around 80,000 distinct CDR3 sequences, 15% to 20% seen once; the top ten hold roughly 1.4%. The starting material was PBMCs, obtained after low-dose radiotherapy plus immunotherapy. These receptors were taken from a male donor with prostate cancer.

In its sample, this clonotype ranks as medium-sized (0.01 to 0.1%). This chain links TRBV18 with TRBJ2-7; 9 bases map to TRBD2. This CDR3 has 16 amino acids. The junction had 6 bases not matched to a gene; V was cut back by 3 bases and J by 0 bases. Germline V lookup: CDR1 KGHSH, CDR2 LQKENI. CDR3 sequence (DNA): TGTGCCAGCTCACCGTCGGGACTAGCCAACTCCTACGAGCAGTACTTC. Translation gives CASSPSGLANSYEQYF.

This clonotype was picked up one time. This likely reflects a read error, since a far larger clone is one base away. The chain is built from TRBV5-6 and TRBJ2-1, with D possibly TRBD1 on 6 matching bases. This CDR3 has 13 residues. Trimming left V 4 bases short and J 10 bases short, with 15 bases between. Looked up from germline, CDR1 is SGHDT and CDR2 is YYEEEE. The DNA of the CDR3 is TGTGCCAGCAGCAGTCAGGGGTTCTACGAGCAGTTCTTC. Its translation: CASSSQGFYEQFF.

For this clonotype: A far larger clone is just one base off, so this is likely a read error. The V and J genes are TRBV6-2 or TRBV6-3 and TRBJ2-1; 14 positions match TRBD2. Germline V CDR1 and CDR2: MNHEY, SVGEGT. With V trimmed by 6 bases and J by 10 bases, 14 bases remained unmatched. This CDR3 spans 17 amino acids. The CDR3, as DNA: TGTGCCAGCAGGAGGGGACTAGCGGGAGACTCGGACTACGAGCAGTTCTTC. It is translated as CASRRGLAGDSDYEQFF.

This clonotype was seen many times. The J gene is TRBJ1-6, the V gene TRBV28, with no clear D. Germline V gives CDR1 MDHEN, CDR2 SYDVKM. CDR3 length equals 14 residues. Trimming cost V 4 bases and J 5 bases, with 9 bases left between them. This CDR3 reads CASSSRPNNSPLHF. The CDR3, as DNA: TGTGCCAGCAGTTCGCGGCCAAATAATTCACCCCTCCACTTT.

The V gene is TRBV5-5, the J gene TRBJ2-1; D not resolved. CDR3 length: 14 amino acids. Germline V gene lookup returns CDR1 SGHKS and CDR2 YYEKEE (reference sequence). V was pared by 5 bases and J by 0 bases, with 9 bases between. CDR3 sequence: CASRGGASYNEQFF. In nucleotides, the CDR3 is TGTGCCAGCAGGGGCGGAGCCTCCTACAATGAGCAGTTCTTC.

This clonotype appeared many times. The V and J genes are TRBV28 and TRBJ1-2; D perhaps matches TRBD1 (5 bases). V dropped 3 bases and J dropped 5 bases, with 10 bases sitting between them. From germline, CDR1 is MDHEN and CDR2 SYDVKM. The CDR3 loop spans 13 amino acids. In DNA, the CDR3 is TGTGCCAGCAGTTTTAGGGACCGGTATGGCTACACCTTC. Translation: CASSFRDRYGYTF.

In its sample, this clonotype was seen many times. V is TRBV7-2 and J is TRBJ2-7; TRBD2 aligns across 10 bases. CDR1 and CDR2 from the germline V gene are SGHTA and FQGNSA. The CDR3 loop spans 16 amino acids. The V and J ends lost 1 base and 0 bases, in that order; junction bases with no gene match: 3. In DNA, the CDR3 is TGTGCCAGCAGCTTAGACTCTAGCGGGAGCTCCTACGAGCAGTACTTC. As protein: CASSLDSSGSSYEQYF.

This clonotype was recorded many times. CDR3 amino acids: CASSFTSGRGSYNEQFF. The CDR3 bases are TGTGCCAGCAGTTTCACTAGCGGGAGAGGCTCCTACAATGAGCAGTTCTTC. The genes are TRBV28 and TRBJ2-1; 11 positions agree with TRBD2. Germline values: CDR1 MDHEN, CDR2 SYDVKM. With 3 bases clipped from V and 0 bases from J, the junction kept 4 bases outside the gene matches. The CDR3 spans 17 residues.